The rows below give T cell receptor beta chains drawn from one sample of a study of blood T cell repertoires in COVID-19. Clones were sequenced by immunoSEQ multiplex PCR, and TCRdb holds only the in-frame ones, with some missing. This table holds roughly 110,000 clones, approximately 88% found once. The specimen was peripheral blood. These receptors were taken from a man between 50 and 59 years old with active or convalescent COVID-19. The CDR3 runs from the conserved cysteine through the conserved F or W. The D gene is left open where the match is weak. Expanded clones are given a class, and other clones once, few, many or no size at all.

V gene,D gene,clone size,J gene,CDR3 protein,CDR3 DNA
TRBV19,-,-,TRBJ1-5,CASSIQTARTKSNQPQHF,TGTGCCAGTAGTATTCAGACAGCCCGAACTAAGTCTAATCAGCCCCAGCATTTT
TRBV18,-,-,TRBJ1-1,CASSRNPVPDTEAFF,TGTGCCAGCTCACGAAACCCGGTTCCGGACACTGAAGCTTTCTTT
TRBV5-1,-,-,TRBJ1-5,CASSTTGYSNQPQHF,TGCGCCAGCAGCACGACAGGCTATAGCAATCAGCCCCAGCATTTT
TRBV10-3,TRBD1,-,TRBJ2-2,CAISVRTGQTGELFF,TGTGCCATCAGCGTCCGGACAGGGCAAACCGGGGAGCTGTTTTTT
TRBV6-2/TRBV6-3,-,once,TRBJ1-2,CASSYSRGGGYTF,TGTGCCAGCAGTTACTCCAGGGGCGGTGGCTACACCTTC
TRBV9,TRBD1,-,TRBJ1-4,CASSVGAGGEKLFF,TGTGCCAGCAGCGTAGGAGCAGGGGGGGAAAAACTGTTTTTT
TRBV7-9,-,-,TRBJ1-1,CASSLGRAEAFF,TGTGCCAGCAGCCTAGGCCGGGCTGAAGCTTTCTTT
TRBV7-6,-,-,TRBJ2-1,CASSIGTSIYNEQFF,TGTGCCAGCAGCATTGGTACGTCTATATACAATGAGCAGTTCTTC
TRBV15,-,-,TRBJ1-1,CATSRDKRDTEAFF,TGTGCCACCAGCAGGGACAAGCGGGACACTGAAGCTTTCTTT
TRBV4-2,-,-,TRBJ1-5,CASSQAGGVSEGQPQHF,TGTGCCAGCAGCCAAGCGGGAGGAGTGAGCGAGGGTCAGCCCCAGCATTTT
TRBV29-1,TRBD2,-,TRBJ2-1,CSATSGLYNEQFF,TGCAGCGCGACTAGCGGACTTTACAATGAGCAGTTCTTC
TRBV2,TRBD1,few,TRBJ2-7,CASSEWDRGHEQYF,TGTGCCAGCAGTGAATGGGACAGGGGCCACGAGCAGTACTTC
TRBV2,TRBD2,-,TRBJ2-2,CASRTSENTGELFF,TGTGCCAGCAGAACTAGCGAGAACACCGGGGAGCTGTTTTTT
TRBV27,-,-,TRBJ2-3,CASSWAYGTDTQYF,TGTGCCAGCAGTTGGGCCTATGGGACAGATACGCAGTATTTT
TRBV5-5,TRBD2,few,TRBJ2-7,CASSSIAGGSYEQYF,TGTGCCAGCAGCTCCATAGCGGGAGGGTCATACGAGCAGTACTTC
TRBV10-1,TRBD2,few,TRBJ2-1,CASRIGRPRFWEQFF,TGCGCCAGCCGAATCGGGAGGCCCAGGTTTTGGGAGCAGTTCTTC
TRBV6-2/TRBV6-3,-,once,TRBJ1-4,CASSYRESTYEKLFF,TGTGCCAGCAGTTACCGAGAGAGTACGTACGAAAAACTGTTTTTT
TRBV3-1/TRBV3-2,TRBD2,few,TRBJ2-3,CASSQLHPQLAGFTDTQYF,TGTGCCAGCAGCCAACTCCACCCCCAGCTAGCGGGATTTACAGATACGCAGTATTTT
TRBV18,-,few,TRBJ1-3,CASSQQGLGNTIYF,TGTGCCAGCTCTCAACAGGGTCTTGGAAACACCATATATTTT
TRBV5-1,TRBD2,once,TRBJ2-1,CASSFRTSGEQFF,TGCGCCAGCAGCTTCCGGACTAGCGGCGAGCAGTTCTTC
TRBV19,-,-,TRBJ2-2,CASRDSPGELFF,TGTGCCAGTAGGGACAGTCCGGGGGAGCTGTTTTTT
TRBV3-1/TRBV3-2,-,-,TRBJ2-1,CASSQDQREQFF,TGTGCCAGCAGCCAAGACCAGCGAGAGCAGTTCTTC
TRBV24-1,-,-,TRBJ1-1,CATSTLLPGRTEAFF,TGTGCCACCAGTACCCTTCTGCCAGGGAGGACTGAAGCTTTCTTT
TRBV19,TRBD1,-,TRBJ2-1,CASKGALYNEQFF,TGTGCCAGTAAGGGGGCCCTATACAATGAGCAGTTCTTC
TRBV18,TRBD1,-,TRBJ2-1,CASSLNPGTGFNEQFF,TGTGCCAGCTCTCTTAATCCCGGGACAGGGTTCAATGAGCAGTTCTTC
TRBV2,-,once,TRBJ2-3,CASSEFPFLDTQYF,TGTGCCAGCAGTGAGTTTCCCTTCCTGGATACGCAGTATTTT
TRBV7-8,-,-,TRBJ1-4,CASSLPGGDTTNEKLFF,TGTGCCAGCAGCTTACCTGGTGGGGACACAACTAATGAAAAACTGTTTTTT
TRBV6-2/TRBV6-3,-,-,TRBJ2-5,CASSYRVREETQYF,TGTGCCAGCAGTTACCGGGTTAGAGAAGAGACCCAGTACTTC
TRBV6-6,-,-,TRBJ1-6,CASSYSVAVSSPLHF,TGTGCCAGCAGTTACTCTGTGGCCGTCAGTTCACCCCTCCACTTT
TRBV2,TRBD2,-,TRBJ2-7,CASSVGGAGEQYF,TGTGCCAGCAGTGTCGGGGGGGCTGGGGAGCAGTACTTC
TRBV4-1,TRBD1,-,TRBJ1-4,CASSQDPGQGAGKLFF,TGCGCCAGCAGCCAAGATCCCGGACAGGGGGCCGGAAAACTGTTTTTT
TRBV18,TRBD2,once,TRBJ2-1,CASSPIQREYNEQFF,TGTGCCAGCTCACCAATCCAGCGGGAGTACAATGAGCAGTTCTTC
TRBV5-1,TRBD1,-,TRBJ2-1,CASSLDRVRSNEQFF,TGCGCCAGCAGCTTAGACAGGGTTAGGTCCAATGAGCAGTTCTTC
TRBV30,TRBD1,few,TRBJ1-2,CAWTRGRGYGYTF,TGTGCCTGGACCAGGGGGCGCGGCTATGGCTACACCTTC
TRBV5-4,-,few,TRBJ2-2,CASSGPGELFF,TGTGCCAGCAGCGGCCCCGGGGAGCTGTTTTTT
TRBV15,TRBD1,-,TRBJ1-1,CATSRDRQGRRAFF,TGTGCCACCAGCAGAGATCGACAGGGGCGTCGCGCTTTCTTT
TRBV19,-,once,TRBJ2-1,CASSSTTSSYNEQFF,TGTGCCAGTAGTTCGACGACTAGCTCCTACAATGAGCAGTTCTTC
TRBV4-2,TRBD2,-,TRBJ2-7,CASSQDLPSGRAFPYEQYF,TGTGCCAGCAGCCAAGATTTACCCAGCGGGAGGGCCTTTCCCTACGAGCAGTACTTC
TRBV7-9,TRBD1,-,TRBJ1-3,CASSRRRKGQTTGNTIYF,TGTGCCAGCAGCCGAAGACGGAAGGGACAGACGACCGGAAACACCATATATTTT
TRBV11-2,TRBD2,-,TRBJ2-5,CASSKLSGTRIETQYF,TGTGCCAGCAGCAAACTCTCCGGGACTAGAATTGAGACCCAGTACTTC
TRBV29-1,TRBD1,-,TRBJ1-2,CSAGQGGYGYTF,TGCAGCGCAGGACAGGGAGGTTATGGCTACACCTTC
TRBV7-9,-,-,TRBJ1-1,CASSKGQTNTEAFF,TGTGCCAGCAGCAAAGGACAGACGAACACTGAAGCTTTCTTT
TRBV19,TRBD1,few,TRBJ2-2,CASDPGQGASGELFF,TGTGCCAGTGATCCGGGACAGGGGGCGTCCGGGGAGCTGTTTTTT